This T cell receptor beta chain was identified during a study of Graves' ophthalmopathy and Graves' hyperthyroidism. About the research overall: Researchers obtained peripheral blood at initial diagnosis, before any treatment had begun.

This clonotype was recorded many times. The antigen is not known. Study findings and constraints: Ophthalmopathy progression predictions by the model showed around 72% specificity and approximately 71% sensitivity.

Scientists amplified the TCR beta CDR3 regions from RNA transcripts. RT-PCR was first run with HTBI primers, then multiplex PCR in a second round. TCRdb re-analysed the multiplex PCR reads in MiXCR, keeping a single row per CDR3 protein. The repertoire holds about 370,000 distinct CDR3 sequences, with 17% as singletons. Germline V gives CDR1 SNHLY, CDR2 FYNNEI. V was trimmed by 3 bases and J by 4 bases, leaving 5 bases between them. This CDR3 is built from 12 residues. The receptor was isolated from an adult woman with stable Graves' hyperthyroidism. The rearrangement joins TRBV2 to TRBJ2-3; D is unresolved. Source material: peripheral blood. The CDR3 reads CASSEAADTQYF. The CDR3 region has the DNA TGTGCCAGCAGTGAGGCCGCAGATACGCAGTATTTT.